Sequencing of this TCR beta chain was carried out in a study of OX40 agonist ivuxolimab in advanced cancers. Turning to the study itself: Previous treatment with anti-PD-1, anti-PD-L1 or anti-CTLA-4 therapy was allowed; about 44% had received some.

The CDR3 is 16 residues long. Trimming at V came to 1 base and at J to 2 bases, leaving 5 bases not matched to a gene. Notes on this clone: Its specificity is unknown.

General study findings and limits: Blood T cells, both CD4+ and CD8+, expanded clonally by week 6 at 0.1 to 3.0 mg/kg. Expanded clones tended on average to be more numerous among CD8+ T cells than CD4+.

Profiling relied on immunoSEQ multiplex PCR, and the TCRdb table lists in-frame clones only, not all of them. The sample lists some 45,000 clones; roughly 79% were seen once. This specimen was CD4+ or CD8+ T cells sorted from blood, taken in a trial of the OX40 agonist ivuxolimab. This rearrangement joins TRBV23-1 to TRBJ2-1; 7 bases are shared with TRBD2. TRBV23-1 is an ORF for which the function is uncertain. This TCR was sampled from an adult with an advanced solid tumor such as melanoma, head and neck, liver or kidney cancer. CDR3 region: CASSQCTGGPYNEQFF. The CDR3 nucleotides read TGCGCCAGCAGTCAATGTACGGGAGGCCCCTACAATGAGCAGTTCTTC.